The rows below give T cell receptor beta chains drawn from one sample of a study of T cells in Graves' hyperthyroidism and ophthalmopathy. TCRdb independently ran MiXCR on the multiplex PCR reads; one entry per CDR3 protein. The sample shows a few hundred thousand distinct CDR3 sequences, 15% to 20% of them seen only once. Sequencing was carried out using blood. These receptors originate from a man in his forties or fifties with Graves' hyperthyroidism. Both conserved end residues are part of each CDR3. A D gene is named only where the DNA matches it firmly. Size is omitted from some rows. Given values are once, few, many or a class for expanded clones.

D: TRBD1
J: TRBJ2-7
V: TRBV4-1
size: NA
CDR3: CVSSQGDREDEQYF
DNA: TGCGTCAGCAGCCAAGGGGACAGGGAGGACGAGCAGTACTTC

D: TRBD2
J: TRBJ2-1
V: TRBV9
size: few
CDR3: CASSVRGAGDYNEQFF
DNA: TGTGCCAGCAGCGTTAGAGGAGCGGGGGATTACAATGAGCAGTTCTTC

D: NA
J: TRBJ2-7
V: TRBV11-2
size: NA
CDR3: CASIQGGNEQYF
DNA: TGTGCCAGCATTCAGGGGGGAAACGAGCAGTACTTC

D: TRBD2
J: TRBJ2-1
V: TRBV7-9
size: many
CDR3: CASSSPTRGGNNEQFF
DNA: TGTGCCAGCAGCTCCCCCACGCGGGGGGGGAACAATGAGCAGTTCTTC

D: NA
J: TRBJ2-3
V: TRBV2
size: many
CDR3: CASSDARQVNTDTQYF
DNA: TGTGCCAGCAGTGATGCGAGACAGGTGAACACAGATACGCAGTATTTT

D: TRBD1
J: TRBJ1-1
V: TRBV5-1
size: many
CDR3: CASSLVPGTEVYTEAFF
DNA: TGCGCCAGCAGCTTGGTGCCGGGGACAGAGGTTTACACTGAAGCTTTCTTT

D: TRBD2
J: TRBJ2-3
V: TRBV5-1
size: few
CDR3: CASSGGGAGSDTQYF
DNA: TGCGCCAGCAGCGGCGGGGGGGCGGGGTCAGATACGCAGTATTTT

D: NA
J: TRBJ2-7
V: TRBV18
size: medium-sized
CDR3: CASTPDRTYEQYF
DNA: TGTGCCAGCACACCCGACAGGACCTACGAGCAGTACTTC

D: NA
J: TRBJ2-5
V: TRBV7-3
size: many
CDR3: CASSERPKETQYF
DNA: TGTGCCAGCAGCGAACGCCCCAAAGAGACCCAGTACTTC

D: NA
J: TRBJ2-3
V: TRBV9
size: few
CDR3: CASSVASSGTDTQYF
DNA: TGTGCCAGCAGCGTAGCAAGCAGCGGGACAGATACGCAGTATTTT

D: NA
J: TRBJ2-2
V: TRBV7-8
size: many
CDR3: CASSLLGFGTGELFF
DNA: TGTGCCAGCAGCTTACTAGGGTTCGGGACCGGGGAGCTGTTTTTT

D: TRBD2
J: TRBJ2-1
V: TRBV7-3
size: many
CDR3: CASAGGDGNEQFF
DNA: TGTGCCTCTGCCGGGGGGGACGGGAATGAGCAGTTCTTC

D: NA
J: TRBJ2-1
V: TRBV2
size: NA
CDR3: CASTLGRTNPDEQFF
DNA: TGTGCCAGCACCCTGGGCAGGACGAATCCCGATGAGCAGTTCTTC

D: NA
J: TRBJ2-7
V: TRBV18
size: NA
CDR3: CASSPPGGMMYEQYF
DNA: TGTGCCAGCTCACCACCTGGGGGGATGATGTACGAGCAGTACTTC

D: NA
J: TRBJ2-2
V: TRBV2
size: many
CDR3: CASSVRQEYTGELFF
DNA: TGTGCCAGCAGTGTGCGGCAGGAGTACACCGGGGAGCTGTTTTTT

D: NA
J: TRBJ1-2
V: TRBV10-3
size: NA
CDR3: CAISGEGNYGYTF
DNA: TGTGCCATCAGTGGGGAGGGGAACTATGGCTACACCTTC

D: NA
J: TRBJ2-2
V: TRBV7-9
size: many
CDR3: CASSLEQHANTGELFF
DNA: TGTGCCAGCAGCTTAGAACAGCACGCGAACACCGGGGAGCTGTTTTTT